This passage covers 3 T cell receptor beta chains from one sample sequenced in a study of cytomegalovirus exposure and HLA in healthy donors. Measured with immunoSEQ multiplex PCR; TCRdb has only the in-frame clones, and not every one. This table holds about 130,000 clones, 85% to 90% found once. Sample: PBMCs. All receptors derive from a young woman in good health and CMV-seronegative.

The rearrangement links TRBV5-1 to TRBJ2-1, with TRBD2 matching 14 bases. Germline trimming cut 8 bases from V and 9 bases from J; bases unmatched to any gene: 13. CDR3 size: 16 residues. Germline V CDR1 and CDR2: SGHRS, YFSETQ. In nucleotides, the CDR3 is TGCGCCAGGAACGAGACCGGACTAGCGGGGGGTTTTGAGCAGTTCTTC. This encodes CARNETGLAGGFEQFF.

The CDR3 sequence: CASSPNRATGVNSPLHF. The CDR3 DNA follows: TGTGCCAGCAGCCCAAACAGGGCAACAGGCGTTAATTCACCCCTCCACTTT. The genes are TRBV7-9 and TRBJ1-6; D might be TRBD1 (6 bases). V gave up 5 bases and J gave up 6 bases, with 20 bases separating them. This CDR3 is 17 amino acids long. The V gene's germline CDR1 is SEHNR and CDR2 FQNEAQ (reference sequence).

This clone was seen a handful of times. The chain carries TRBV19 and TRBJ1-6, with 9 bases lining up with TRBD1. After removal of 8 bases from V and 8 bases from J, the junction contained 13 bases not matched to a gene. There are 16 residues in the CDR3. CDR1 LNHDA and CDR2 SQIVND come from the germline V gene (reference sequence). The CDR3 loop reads CASQSGTGHRDSPLHF. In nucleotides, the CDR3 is TGTGCCAGTCAATCCGGGACAGGGCATCGGGATTCACCCCTCCACTTT.